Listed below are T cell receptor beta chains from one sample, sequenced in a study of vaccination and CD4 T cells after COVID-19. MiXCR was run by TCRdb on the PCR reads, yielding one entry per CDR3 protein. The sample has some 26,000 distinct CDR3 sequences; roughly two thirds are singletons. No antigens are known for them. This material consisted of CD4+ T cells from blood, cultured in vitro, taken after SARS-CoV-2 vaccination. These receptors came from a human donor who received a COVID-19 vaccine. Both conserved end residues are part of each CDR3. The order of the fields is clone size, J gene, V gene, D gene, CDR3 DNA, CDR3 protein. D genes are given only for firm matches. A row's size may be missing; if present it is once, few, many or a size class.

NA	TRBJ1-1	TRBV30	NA	TGTGCCTGGAGTCCAGAGCGGGAAGCTTTCTTT	CAWSPEREAFF
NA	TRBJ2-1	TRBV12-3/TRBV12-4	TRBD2	TGTGCCAGCAGTTTAGGTAGCGGGGGGAACAATGAGCAGTTCTTC	CASSLGSGGNNEQFF
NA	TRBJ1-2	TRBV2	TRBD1	TGTGCCAGCACCGGGGACAGGTACAACTATGGCTACACCTTC	CASTGDRYNYGYTF
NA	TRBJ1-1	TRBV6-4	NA	TGTGCCAGCAGTCTCGAGATGAACACTGAAGCTTTCTTT	CASSLEMNTEAFF
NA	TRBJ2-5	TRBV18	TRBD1	TGTGCCAGCTCATCCTCCAGGGGGCGTGTAGAGACCCAGTACTTC	CASSSSRGRVETQYF
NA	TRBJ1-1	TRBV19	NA	TGTGCCAGTAGTATAGACCGATTGAACACTGAAGCTTTCTTT	CASSIDRLNTEAFF
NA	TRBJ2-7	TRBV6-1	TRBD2	TGTGCCAGCAGCCGCCGCGGGGGGGTCCCTCAGCAGTACTTC	CASSRRGGVPQQYF
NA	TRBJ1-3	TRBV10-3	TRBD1	TGTGCCATCAGGACCAGGACAGGGGCTGGAAACACCATATATTTT	CAIRTRTGAGNTIYF
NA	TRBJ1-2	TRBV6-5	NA	TGTGCCATCAGTTACTCGAGAATTAACTATGGCTACACCTTC	CAISYSRINYGYTF
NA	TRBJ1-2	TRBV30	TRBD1	TGTGCCTGGACCCCCACGGACAGGGACTATGGCTACACCTTC	CAWTPTDRDYGYTF
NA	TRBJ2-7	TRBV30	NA	TGTGCCTGGAGTGTAAGAGGGGTCTACGAGCAGTACTTC	CAWSVRGVYEQYF
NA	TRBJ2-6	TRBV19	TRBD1	TGTGCCAGCTCGGACAGGGTTGAATGGGGGGCCAACGTCCTGACTTTC	CASSDRVEWGANVLTF
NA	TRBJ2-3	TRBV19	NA	TGTGCCAGTAGTATAGTAGGGGGGGGCCAGCCAGATACGCAGTATTTT	CASSIVGGGQPDTQYF
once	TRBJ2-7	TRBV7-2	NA	TGTGCCAGCAGCTTAAAACAGGGTGGCGAGCAGTACTTC	CASSLKQGGEQYF
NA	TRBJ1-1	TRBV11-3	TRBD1	TGTGCCAGCAGCCCCGGACAGGGGGCGACTGAAGCTTTCTTT	CASSPGQGATEAFF
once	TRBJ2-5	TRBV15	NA	TGTGCCACCAGCTCTAGGGGAGAGACCCAGTACTTC	CATSSRGETQYF
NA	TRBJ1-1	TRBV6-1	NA	TGTGCCAGCACATCTAGCGCACTCGGCTTGACTGAAGCTTTCTTT	CASTSSALGLTEAFF
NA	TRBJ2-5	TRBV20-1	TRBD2	TGCAGTGCTAGACCCCTCCAGCGGGGGGGACAAGAGACCCAGTACTTC	CSARPLQRGGQETQYF
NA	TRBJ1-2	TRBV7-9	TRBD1	TGTGCCAGCAGCACCGGACAGGTCTATGGCTACACCTTC	CASSTGQVYGYTF
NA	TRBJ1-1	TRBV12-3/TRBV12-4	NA	TGTGCCAGCAGTTTACGCCGGGACACTGAAGCTTTCTTT	CASSLRRDTEAFF
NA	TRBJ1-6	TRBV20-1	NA	TGCAGTGCTAGGCACAGAGAGAGGAACTCCTATAATTCACCCCTCCACTTT	CSARHRERNSYNSPLHF
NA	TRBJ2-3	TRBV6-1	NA	TGTGCCAGCAGGGACAGCTCTAGCACAGATACGCAGTATTTT	CASRDSSSTDTQYF
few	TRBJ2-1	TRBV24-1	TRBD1	TGTGCCACCAGTGATCCCCTTCCCAGGGGGCCTGATGAGCAGTTCTTC	CATSDPLPRGPDEQFF